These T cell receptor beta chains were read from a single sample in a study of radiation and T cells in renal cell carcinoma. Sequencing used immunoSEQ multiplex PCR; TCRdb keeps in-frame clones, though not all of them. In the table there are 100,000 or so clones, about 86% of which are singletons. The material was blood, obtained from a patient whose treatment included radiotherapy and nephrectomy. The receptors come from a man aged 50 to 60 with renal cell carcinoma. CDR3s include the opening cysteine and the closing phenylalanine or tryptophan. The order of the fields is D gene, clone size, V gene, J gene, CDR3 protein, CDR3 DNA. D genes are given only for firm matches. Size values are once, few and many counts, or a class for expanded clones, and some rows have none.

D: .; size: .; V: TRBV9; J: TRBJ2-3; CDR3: CASSDRRRLSTDTQYF; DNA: TGTGCCAGCAGCGACCGAAGGAGACTCAGCACAGATACGCAGTATTTT
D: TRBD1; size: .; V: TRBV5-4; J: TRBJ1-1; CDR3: CASSVGTANTEAFF; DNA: TGTGCCAGCAGCGTAGGGACAGCGAACACTGAAGCTTTCTTT
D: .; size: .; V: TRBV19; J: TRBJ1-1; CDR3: CASSTQRNTEAFF; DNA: TGTGCCAGTAGTACTCAGAGGAACACTGAAGCTTTCTTT
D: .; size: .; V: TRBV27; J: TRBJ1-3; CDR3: CASSRHFSGNTIYF; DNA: TGTGCCAGCAGTAGACACTTCTCTGGAAACACCATATATTTT
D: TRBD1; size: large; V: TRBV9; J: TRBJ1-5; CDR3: CASSVHAGTGTQPQHF; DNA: TGTGCCAGCAGCGTCCACGCGGGGACAGGCACTCAGCCCCAGCATTTT
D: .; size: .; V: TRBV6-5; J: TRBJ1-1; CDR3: CASSYPGGAGTEAFF; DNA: TGTGCCAGCAGTTACCCCGGGGGGGCAGGCACTGAAGCTTTCTTT
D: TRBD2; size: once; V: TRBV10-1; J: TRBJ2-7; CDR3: CASSSQIPKNRKAGATYEQYF; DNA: TGCGCCAGCAGTAGTCAAATTCCCAAGAATAGGAAAGCGGGAGCAACCTACGAGCAGTACTTC
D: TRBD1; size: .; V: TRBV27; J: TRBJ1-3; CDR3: CASSSRTGAGVNTIYF; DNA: TGTGCCAGCAGTTCGAGGACAGGGGCAGGAGTAAACACCATATATTTT
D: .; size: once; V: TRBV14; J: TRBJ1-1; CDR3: CASSQGVARWAEAFF; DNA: TGTGCCAGCAGCCAAGGGGTGGCCAGGTGGGCTGAAGCTTTCTTT
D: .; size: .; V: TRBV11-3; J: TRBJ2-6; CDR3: CASSSGRYNDSGANVLTF; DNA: TGTGCCAGCAGCTCGGGACGCTACAATGATTCTGGGGCCAACGTCCTGACTTTC
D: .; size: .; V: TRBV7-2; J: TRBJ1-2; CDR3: CASSTQTTSYTF; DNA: TGTGCCAGCAGCACACAGACAACTAGCTACACCTTC
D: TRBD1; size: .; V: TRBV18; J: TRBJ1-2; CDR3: CASSPAVYRGLLGYTF; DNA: TGTGCCAGCTCACCAGCCGTATACAGGGGGCTCTTAGGCTACACCTTC
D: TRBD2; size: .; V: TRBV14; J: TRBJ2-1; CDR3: CASSQDGVAGVNEQFF; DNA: TGTGCCAGCAGCCAAGATGGGGTAGCGGGAGTAAACGAGCAGTTCTTC
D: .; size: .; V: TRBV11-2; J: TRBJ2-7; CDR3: CASSLRGRHEQYF; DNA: TGTGCCAGCAGCTTAAGGGGGAGGCACGAGCAGTACTTC
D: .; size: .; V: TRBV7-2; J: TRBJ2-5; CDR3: CASSLGGSQETQYF; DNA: TGTGCCAGCAGCTTAGGCGGCAGCCAAGAGACCCAGTACTTC
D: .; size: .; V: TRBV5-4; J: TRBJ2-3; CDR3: CASSLSGSGYSTDTQYF; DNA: TGTGCCAGCAGCCTCTCGGGGTCGGGGTACAGCACAGATACGCAGTATTTT
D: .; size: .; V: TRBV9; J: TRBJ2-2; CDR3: CASSVGGFGRGSVPAGELFF; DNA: TGTGCCAGCAGCGTAGGGGGTTTTGGCAGAGGGTCGGTTCCGGCCGGGGAGCTGTTTTTT
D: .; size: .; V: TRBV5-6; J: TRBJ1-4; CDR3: CASSPIGGEKLFF; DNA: TGTGCCAGCAGCCCCATAGGTGGTGAAAAACTGTTTTTT
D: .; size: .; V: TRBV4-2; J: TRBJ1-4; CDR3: CASSHGSVNEKLFF; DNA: TGTGCCAGCAGCCACGGATCAGTAAATGAAAAACTGTTTTTT
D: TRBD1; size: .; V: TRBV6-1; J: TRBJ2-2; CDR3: CASSTGQGVNGELFF; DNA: TGTGCCAGCAGCACCGGGCAGGGGGTGAACGGGGAGCTGTTTTTT
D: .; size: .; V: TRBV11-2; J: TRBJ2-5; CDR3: CASSLGARETQYF; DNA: TGTGCCAGCAGCTTAGGGGCACGGGAGACCCAGTACTTC
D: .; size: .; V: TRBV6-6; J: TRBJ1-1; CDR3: CASTLDGTNTEAFF; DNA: TGTGCCAGCACGCTGGACGGAACGAACACTGAAGCTTTCTTT
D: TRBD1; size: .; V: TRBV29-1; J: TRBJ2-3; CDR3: CSVGETGDRTDTQYF; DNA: TGCAGCGTGGGAGAGACAGGGGACAGGACAGATACGCAGTATTTT
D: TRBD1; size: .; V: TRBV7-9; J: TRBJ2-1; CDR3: CASSNRDSYNEQFF; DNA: TGTGCCAGCAGCAACCGGGACAGCTACAATGAGCAGTTCTTC
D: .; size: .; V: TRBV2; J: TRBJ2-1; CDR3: CASSLEWIEQFF; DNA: TGTGCCAGCAGCCTAGAATGGATTGAGCAGTTCTTC
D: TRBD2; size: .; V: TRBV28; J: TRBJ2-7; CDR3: CASKLTSGFYEQYF; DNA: TGTGCCAGCAAGCTAACTAGCGGCTTCTACGAGCAGTACTTC
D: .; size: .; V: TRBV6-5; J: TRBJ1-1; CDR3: CASSYSGDHTEAFF; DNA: TGTGCCAGCAGTTACTCAGGGGATCACACTGAAGCTTTCTTT